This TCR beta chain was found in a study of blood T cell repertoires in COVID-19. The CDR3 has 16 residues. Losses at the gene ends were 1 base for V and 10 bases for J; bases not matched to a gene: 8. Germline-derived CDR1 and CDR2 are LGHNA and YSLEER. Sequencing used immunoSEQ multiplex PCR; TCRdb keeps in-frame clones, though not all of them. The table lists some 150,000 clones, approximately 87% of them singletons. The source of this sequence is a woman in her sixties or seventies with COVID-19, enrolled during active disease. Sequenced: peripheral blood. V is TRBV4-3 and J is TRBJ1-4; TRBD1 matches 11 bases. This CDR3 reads CASSQVRGTGGGKLFF. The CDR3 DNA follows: TGCGCCAGCAGCCAAGTCAGGGGGACAGGGGGTGGAAAACTGTTTTTT.